This TCR beta chain stems from a study of monozygotic twins with inflammatory bowel disease. TCRdb reprocessed the 5' RACE reads, keeping one entry per CDR3 protein, no DNA. The sample has approximately 330,000 distinct CDR3 sequences. The CDR3 has 15 residues. In germline, CDR1 is LNHDA, CDR2 SQIVND (reference sequence). Source material: blood. The TCR originated in a human donor with ulcerative colitis or Crohn's disease, or a healthy co-twin of an affected twin (not recorded which). V and J are TRBV19 and TRBJ1-1. The CDR3 region is CASSMQGRGNTEAFF. Looking up the rest from reference TRBV19 and TRBJ1-1 gives the full variable domain: DGGITQSPKYLFRKEGQNVTLSCEQNLNHDAMYWYRQDPGQGLRLIYYSQIVNDFQKGDIAEGYSVSREKKESFPLTVTSAQKNPTAFYLCASSMQGRGNTEAFFGQGTRLTVV.